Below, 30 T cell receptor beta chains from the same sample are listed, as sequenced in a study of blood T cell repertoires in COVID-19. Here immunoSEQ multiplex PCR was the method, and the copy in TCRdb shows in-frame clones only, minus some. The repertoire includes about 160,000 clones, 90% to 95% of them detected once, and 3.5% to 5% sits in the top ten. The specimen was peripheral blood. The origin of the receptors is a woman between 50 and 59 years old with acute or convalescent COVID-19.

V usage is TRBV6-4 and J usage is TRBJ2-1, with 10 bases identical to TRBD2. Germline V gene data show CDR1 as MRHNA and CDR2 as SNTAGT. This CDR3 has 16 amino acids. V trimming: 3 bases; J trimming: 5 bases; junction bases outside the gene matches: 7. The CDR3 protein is CASSEWASGGNNEQFF. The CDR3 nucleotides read TGTGCCAGCAGTGAGTGGGCTAGCGGGGGTAACAATGAGCAGTTCTTC.

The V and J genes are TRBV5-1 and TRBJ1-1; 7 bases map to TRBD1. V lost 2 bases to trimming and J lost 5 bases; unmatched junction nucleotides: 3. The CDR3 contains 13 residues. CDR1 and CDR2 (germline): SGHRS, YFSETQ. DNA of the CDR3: TGCGCCAGCAGCTTACAGGGGAGGACTGAAGCTTTCTTT. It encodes CASSLQGRTEAFF.

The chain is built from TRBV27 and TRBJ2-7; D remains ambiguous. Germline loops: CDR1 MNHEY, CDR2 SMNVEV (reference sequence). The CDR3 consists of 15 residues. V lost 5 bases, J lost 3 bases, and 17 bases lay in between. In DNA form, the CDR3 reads TGTGCCAGCAGTCCGGTACTTGTTGCTTTCTACGAGCAGTACTTC. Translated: CASSPVLVAFYEQYF.

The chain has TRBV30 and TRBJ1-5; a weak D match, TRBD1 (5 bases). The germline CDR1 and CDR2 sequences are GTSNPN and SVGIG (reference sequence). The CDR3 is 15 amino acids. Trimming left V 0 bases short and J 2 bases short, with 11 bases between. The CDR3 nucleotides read TGTGCCTGGAGTGTAAAGGCCAGGGGCAATCAGCCCCAGCATTTT. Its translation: CAWSVKARGNQPQHF.

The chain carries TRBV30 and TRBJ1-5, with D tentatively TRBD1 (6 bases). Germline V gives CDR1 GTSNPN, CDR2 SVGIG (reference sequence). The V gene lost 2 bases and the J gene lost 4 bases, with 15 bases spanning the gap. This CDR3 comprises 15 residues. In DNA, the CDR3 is TGTGCCTGGAGTACGGGGACGAGGGGGAATCAGCCCCAGCATTTT. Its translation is CAWSTGTRGNQPQHF.

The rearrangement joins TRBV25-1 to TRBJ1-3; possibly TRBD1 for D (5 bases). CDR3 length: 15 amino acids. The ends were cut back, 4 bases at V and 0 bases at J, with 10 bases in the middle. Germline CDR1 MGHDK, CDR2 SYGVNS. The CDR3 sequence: CASSGQWFSGNTIYF. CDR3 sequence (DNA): TGTGCCAGCAGTGGACAGTGGTTCTCTGGAAACACCATATATTTT.

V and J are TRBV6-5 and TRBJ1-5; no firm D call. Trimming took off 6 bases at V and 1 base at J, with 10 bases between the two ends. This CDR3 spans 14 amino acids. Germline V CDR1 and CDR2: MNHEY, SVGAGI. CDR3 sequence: CASRPVGSNQPQHF. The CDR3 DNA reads TGTGCCAGCAGGCCAGTTGGCAGCAATCAGCCCCAGCATTTT.

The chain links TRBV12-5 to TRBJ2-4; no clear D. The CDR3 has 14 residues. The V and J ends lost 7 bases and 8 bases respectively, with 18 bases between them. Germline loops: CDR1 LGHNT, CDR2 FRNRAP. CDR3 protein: CASESGLGEDIQYF. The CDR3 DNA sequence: TGTGCTAGTGAGTCCGGCCTCGGCGAGGACATTCAGTACTTC.

This CDR3 is CASSHNRDTYTEAFF. The CDR3 DNA is TGCGCCAGCAGCCACAACCGGGACACCTACACTGAAGCTTTCTTT. This chain uses TRBV4-3 with TRBJ1-1, with a weak D call TRBD1 (6 bases). The CDR3 length is 15 residues. Trimming pared 3 bases from V and 3 bases from J, leaving 14 bases between. CDR1 is LGHNA and CDR2 is YSLEER in the germline V gene.

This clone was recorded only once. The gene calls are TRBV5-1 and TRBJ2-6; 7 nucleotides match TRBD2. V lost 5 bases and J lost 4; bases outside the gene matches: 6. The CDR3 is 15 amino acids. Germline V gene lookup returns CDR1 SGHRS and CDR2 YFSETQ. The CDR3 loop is CASREGGIGANVLTF. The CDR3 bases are TGCGCCAGCAGAGAGGGAGGGATAGGGGCCAACGTCCTGACTTTC.

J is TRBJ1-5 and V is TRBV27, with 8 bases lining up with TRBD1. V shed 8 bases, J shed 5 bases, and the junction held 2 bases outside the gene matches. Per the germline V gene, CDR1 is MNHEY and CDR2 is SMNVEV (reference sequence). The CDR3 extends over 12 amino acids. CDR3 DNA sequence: TGTGCCAGCCGACAGGGGCATCAGCCCCAGCATTTT. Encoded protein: CASRQGHQPQHF.

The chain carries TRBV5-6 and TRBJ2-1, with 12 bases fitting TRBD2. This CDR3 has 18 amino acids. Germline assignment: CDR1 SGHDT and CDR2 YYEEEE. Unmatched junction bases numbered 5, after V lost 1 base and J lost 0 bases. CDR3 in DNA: TGTGCCAGCAGCTTGACTAGCGGGAGGCCGAGCTCCTACAATGAGCAGTTCTTC. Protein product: CASSLTSGRPSSYNEQFF.

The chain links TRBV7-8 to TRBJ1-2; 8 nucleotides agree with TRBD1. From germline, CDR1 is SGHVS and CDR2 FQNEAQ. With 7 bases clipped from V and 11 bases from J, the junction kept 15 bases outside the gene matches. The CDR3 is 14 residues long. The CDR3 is CASTQGLDREIYTF. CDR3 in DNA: TGTGCCAGCACCCAGGGGCTGGACAGGGAAATTTACACCTTC. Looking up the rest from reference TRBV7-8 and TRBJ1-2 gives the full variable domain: GAGVSQSPRYKVAKRGQDVALRCDPISGHVSLFWYQQALGQGPEFLTYFQNEAQLDKSGLPSDRFFAERPEGSVSTLKIQRTQQEDSAVYLCASTQGLDREIYTFGSGTRLTVV.

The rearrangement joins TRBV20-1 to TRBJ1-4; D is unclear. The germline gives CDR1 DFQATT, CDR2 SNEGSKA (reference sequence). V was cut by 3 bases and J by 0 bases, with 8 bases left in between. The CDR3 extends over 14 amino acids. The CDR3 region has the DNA TGCAGTGCTAGTTACAGCCCAACTAATGAAAAACTGTTTTTT. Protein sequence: CSASYSPTNEKLFF.

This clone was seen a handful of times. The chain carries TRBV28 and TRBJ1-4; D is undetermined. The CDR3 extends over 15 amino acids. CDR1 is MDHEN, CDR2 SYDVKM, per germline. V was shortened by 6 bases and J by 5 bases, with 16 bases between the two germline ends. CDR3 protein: CASRSGLTVNEKLFF. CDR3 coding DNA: TGTGCCAGCAGGTCCGGACTGACCGTGAATGAAAAACTGTTTTTT.

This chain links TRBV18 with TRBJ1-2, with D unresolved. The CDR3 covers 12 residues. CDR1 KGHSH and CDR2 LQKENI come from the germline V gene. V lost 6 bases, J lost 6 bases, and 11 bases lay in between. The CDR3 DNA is TGTGCCAGCTCCTTTGATGGCAATGGCTACACCTTC. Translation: CASSFDGNGYTF.

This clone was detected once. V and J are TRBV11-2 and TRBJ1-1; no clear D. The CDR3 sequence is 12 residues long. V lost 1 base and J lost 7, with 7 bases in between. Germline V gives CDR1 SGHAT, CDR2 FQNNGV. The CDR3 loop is CASSLVTGEAFF. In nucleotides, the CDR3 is TGTGCCAGCAGCTTAGTAACGGGTGAAGCTTTCTTT.

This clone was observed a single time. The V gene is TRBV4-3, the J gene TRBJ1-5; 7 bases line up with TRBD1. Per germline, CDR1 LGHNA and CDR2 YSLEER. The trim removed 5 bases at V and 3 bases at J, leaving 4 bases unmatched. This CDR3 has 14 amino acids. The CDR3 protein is CASSGTVDNQPQHF. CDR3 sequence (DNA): TGCGCCAGCAGCGGGACAGTGGACAATCAGCCCCAGCATTTT.

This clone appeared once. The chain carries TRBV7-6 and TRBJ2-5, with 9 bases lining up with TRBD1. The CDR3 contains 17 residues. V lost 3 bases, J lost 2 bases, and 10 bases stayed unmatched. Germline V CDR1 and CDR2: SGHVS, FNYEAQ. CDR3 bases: TGTGCCAGCAGCTTGTCCATTGGGGGGACAGGGCAAGAGACCCAGTACTTC. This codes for CASSLSIGGTGQETQYF.

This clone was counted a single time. The chain's CDR3 is CASSSSGTGVYEGYTF. The CDR3 DNA follows: TGTGCCAGCAGCTCCTCCGGGACAGGAGTATATGAGGGCTACACCTTC. The V gene is TRBV7-9, the J gene TRBJ1-2; 8 bases fit TRBD1. Germline V gene lookup returns CDR1 SEHNR and CDR2 FQNEAQ (reference sequence). This CDR3 comprises 16 residues. Trimming cost V 4 bases and J 8 bases; bases outside gene matches: 15.

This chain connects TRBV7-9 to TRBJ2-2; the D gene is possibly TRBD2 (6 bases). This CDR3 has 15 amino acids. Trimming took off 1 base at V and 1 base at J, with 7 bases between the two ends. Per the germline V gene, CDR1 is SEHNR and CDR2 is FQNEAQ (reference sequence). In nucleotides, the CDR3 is TGTGCCAGCAGCTTAGGGGAGGTGAACACCGGGGAGCTGTTTTTT. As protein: CASSLGEVNTGELFF.

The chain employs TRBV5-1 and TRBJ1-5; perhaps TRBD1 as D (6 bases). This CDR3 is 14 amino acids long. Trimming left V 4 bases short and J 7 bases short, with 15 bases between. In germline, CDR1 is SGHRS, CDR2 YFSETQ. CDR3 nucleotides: TGCGCCAGCAGCCCCGAGACAGGACGGCAGCCCCAGCATTTT. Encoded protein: CASSPETGRQPQHF.

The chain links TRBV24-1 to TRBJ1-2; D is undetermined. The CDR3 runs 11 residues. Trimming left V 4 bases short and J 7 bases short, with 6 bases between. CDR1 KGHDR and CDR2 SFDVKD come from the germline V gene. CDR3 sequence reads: CATSESGGYTF. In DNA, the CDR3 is TGTGCCACCAGTGAATCGGGTGGCTACACCTTC.

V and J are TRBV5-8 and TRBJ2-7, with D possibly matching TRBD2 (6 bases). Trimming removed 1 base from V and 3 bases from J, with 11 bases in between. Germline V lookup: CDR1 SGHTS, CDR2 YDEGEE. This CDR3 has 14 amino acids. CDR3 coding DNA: TGTGCCAGCAGCTTGTTGGGGAGGCACTACGAGCAGTACTTC. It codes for CASSLLGRHYEQYF.

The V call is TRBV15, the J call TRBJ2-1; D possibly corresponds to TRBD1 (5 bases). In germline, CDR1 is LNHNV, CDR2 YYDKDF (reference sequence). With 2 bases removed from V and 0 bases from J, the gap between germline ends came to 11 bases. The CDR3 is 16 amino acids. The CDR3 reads CATSRPKGSSYNEQFF. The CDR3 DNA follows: TGTGCCACCAGCAGACCCAAGGGGTCCTCCTACAATGAGCAGTTCTTC.

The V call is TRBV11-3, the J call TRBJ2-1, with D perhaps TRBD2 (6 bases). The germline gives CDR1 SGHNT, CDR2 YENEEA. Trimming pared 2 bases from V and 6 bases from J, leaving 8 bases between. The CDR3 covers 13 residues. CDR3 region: CASSLTGVNEQFF. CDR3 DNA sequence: TGTGCCAGCAGCTTAACGGGAGTCAATGAGCAGTTCTTC.

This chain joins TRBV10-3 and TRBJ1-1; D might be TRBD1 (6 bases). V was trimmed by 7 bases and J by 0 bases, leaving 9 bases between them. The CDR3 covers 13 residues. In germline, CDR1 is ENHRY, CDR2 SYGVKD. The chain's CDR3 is CAIKQGLNTEAFF. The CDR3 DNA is TGTGCCATCAAACAGGGACTGAACACTGAAGCTTTCTTT.

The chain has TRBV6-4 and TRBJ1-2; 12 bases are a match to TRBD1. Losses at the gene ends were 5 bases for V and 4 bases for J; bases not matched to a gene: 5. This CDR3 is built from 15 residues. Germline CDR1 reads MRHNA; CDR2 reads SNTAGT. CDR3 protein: CASSPGQGAGYGYTF. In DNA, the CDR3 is TGTGCCAGCAGTCCGGGACAGGGGGCGGGCTATGGCTACACCTTC.

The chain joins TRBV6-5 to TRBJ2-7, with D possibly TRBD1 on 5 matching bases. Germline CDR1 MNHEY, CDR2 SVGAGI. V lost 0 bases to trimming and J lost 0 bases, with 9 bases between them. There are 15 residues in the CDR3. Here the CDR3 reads CASSYSQVYSYEQYF. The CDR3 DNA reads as TGTGCCAGCAGTTACTCACAGGTATACTCCTACGAGCAGTACTTC.

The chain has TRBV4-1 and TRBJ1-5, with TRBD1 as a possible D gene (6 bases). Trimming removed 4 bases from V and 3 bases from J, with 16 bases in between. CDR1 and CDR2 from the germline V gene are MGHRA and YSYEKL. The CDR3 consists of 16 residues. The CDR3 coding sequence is TGCGCCAGCAGCCCGAGCTGGACAGCTTCCAATCAGCCCCAGCATTTT. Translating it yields CASSPSWTASNQPQHF.